The rows below give T cell receptor beta chains drawn from one sample of a study of response to subunit inactivated influenza vaccine. From the RT-PCR reads, TCRdb called clonotypes with MiXCR, one entry per CDR3 protein. The data hold 650,000 to 800,000 distinct CDR3 sequences, with 14% observed a single time. Sequencing was performed on PBMCs from blood, taken approximately 15 days before vaccination. The receptors here all came from a man between 45 and 60 years old who received an inactivated influenza vaccine. Each CDR3 is given with its conserved first and last residue. Rows may omit the clone size; those that give it use once, few, many or a size class.

TRBV7-2,few,CASSLQGAILGEQYF
TRBV7-9,few,CASSLSETVYEQYF
TRBV5-1,-,CASSDLRTGKVGETQYF
TRBV4-3,-,CASSQEQRNEKLFF
TRBV20-1,-,CSAYSVQRSYEQYF
TRBV12-3/TRBV12-4,-,CASTRLAGTYEQYF
TRBV29-1,-,CSTIQGTTYEQYF
TRBV2,-,CASTLAGAGELFF
TRBV7-9,few,CASSLGVPEEKLFF
TRBV28,-,CASSLVFQGPQETQYF